The sequence of this T cell receptor (beta chain) was determined in a study of T-cell memory formation after mild COVID-19 listed by TCRdb under 2021. About the investigation overall: TCR sequence clusters from the two donors were found to be largely donor specific. T-cell clones expanding and contracting after mild COVID-19 in two donors were tracked by longitudinal TCRalpha and TCRbeta repertoire sequencing. The cohort comprised two young, previously healthy adult volunteers, one female and one male. Broader findings and caveats from the paper: Contracting CD4+ clones turned up mainly in the CM and EM memory subsets, whereas EMRA was where CD8+ clones were enriched. The study covered only a couple of mild cases, and larger cohorts including severe cases with pre-infection samples were considered necessary. Whether the second-wave clones peaking on day 37 were SARS-CoV-2 specific was not confirmed. Some responding clones were detected in pre-infection memory, which suggested that pre-existing cross-reactive memory T cells had joined the SARS-CoV-2 response. Balanced CD4/CD8 phenotypes were observed for clones contracting from day 15 to 85, whereas a bias towards CD4+ was observed for a second wave of clones expanding from day 15 to 37.

Sequencing relied on an Illumina NovaSeq 6000. TCRalpha and TCRbeta cDNA libraries were constructed by 5'RACE with constant-segment primers, with sample barcodes and unique molecular identifiers being introduced. RNA was extracted from every sample with Trizol reagent. Amplification of the libraries took two PCR steps, and the second step added a second sample barcode plus Illumina TruSeq adapters. Sequencing of libraries was performed on an Illumina NovaSeq with 2 x 150 bp paired-end reads. Per the authors' processing: With migec v1.2.7, reads were demultiplexed and then collapsed into UMI-guided consensus sequences. Using mixcr v2.1.11, UMI consensuses were aligned to TRA and TRB V and J templates and then assembled into clonotypes. A clonotype was counted as expanded or contracted only if both edgeR and NoisET called the change significant, with noise models trained on biological replicates. edgeR calls used a false discovery rate-adjusted p below 0.01 and a log2 fold-change threshold of 1. PCA with hierarchical clustering of max-normalized trajectories of the 1000 most abundant clonotypes was used as exploratory dynamics analysis. The CD4 or CD8 phenotype of responding clones was assigned using the separately sequenced CD4+ and CD8+ repertoires. The public reads were reprocessed in TCRdb via fastp at Q25 and MiXCR, keeping in-frame beta chains. Records with the same CDR3 protein are collapsed into one entry carrying the most frequent genes and DNA. TCRdb's processing, not the authors', yielded these V and J calls. Recorded for this sample are 550,000 to 600,000 distinct CDR3 sequences; approximately 15% of them occurred a single time. The ten largest clonotypes hold less than 10% of the sample.

PBMCs were isolated by Ficoll-Paque density gradient centrifugation. The CDR3 contains 13 residues, cysteine and phenylalanine counted. Only the CDR3 DNA stays, 39 bases, in frame from base 1. V is cut by 4 bases and J by 1 base, and the space between the germline ends is 6 bases. The table lists this clonotype with many counts. There is no known antigen for this receptor. No qualities accompany the bases; no much larger clone lies one base away. What was sequenced was PBMCs or a T cell subset sorted from them (not recorded which). This sequence originates from an adult woman who had mild COVID-19 (a few samples of this study predate the infection). The sample titles of this study are shuffled in the database, so cell type and time point are left out; the donor was told from shared clones. The sequence joins TRBV12-3 or TRBV12-4 to TRBJ2-3, with TRBD1 tentatively as D gene (5 bases match). CDR3 loop: CASSSRGTDTQYF. At the DNA level, the sequence is TGTGCCAGCAGTTCCAGGGGCACAGATACGCAGTATTTT.